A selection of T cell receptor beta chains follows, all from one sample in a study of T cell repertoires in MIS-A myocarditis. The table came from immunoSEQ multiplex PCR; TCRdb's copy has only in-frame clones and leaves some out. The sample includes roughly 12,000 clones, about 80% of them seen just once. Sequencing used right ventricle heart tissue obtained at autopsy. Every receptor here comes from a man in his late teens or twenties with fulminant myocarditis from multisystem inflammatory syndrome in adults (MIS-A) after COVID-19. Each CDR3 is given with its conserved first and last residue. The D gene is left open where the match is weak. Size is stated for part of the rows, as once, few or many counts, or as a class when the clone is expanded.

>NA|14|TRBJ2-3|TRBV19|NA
TGTGCCAGTAAAGGCAGGGTGAGCACAGATACGCAGTATTTT
CASKGRVSTDTQYF
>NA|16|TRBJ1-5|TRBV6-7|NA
TGTGCCAGCAGTTACACCACTCGGGGGAGCAATCAGCCCCAGCATTTT
CASSYTTRGSNQPQHF
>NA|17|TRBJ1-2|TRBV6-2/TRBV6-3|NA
TGTGCCAGCAGTTACTCGGAATACAGGGTCCCCTCATCGGGCTACACCTTC
CASSYSEYRVPSSGYTF
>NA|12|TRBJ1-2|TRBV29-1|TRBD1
TGCAGCGGGTGGACAGGGGACGATGGCTACACCTTC
CSGWTGDDGYTF
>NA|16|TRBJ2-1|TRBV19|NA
TGTGCCAGTAGTATAGAGCAGCGCACAGGCTACAATGAGCAGTTCTTC
CASSIEQRTGYNEQFF
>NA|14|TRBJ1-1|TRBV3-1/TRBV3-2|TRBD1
TGTGCCAGCACGGGACAGGGGGCGAACACTGAAGCTTTCTTT
CASTGQGANTEAFF
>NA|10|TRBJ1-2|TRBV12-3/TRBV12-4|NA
TGTGCCAGCAGTTTAAATGGCTACACCTTC
CASSLNGYTF
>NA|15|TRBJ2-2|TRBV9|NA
TGTGCCAGCAGCGTGGAGGGGGCGAGCACCGGGGAGCTGTTTTTT
CASSVEGASTGELFF
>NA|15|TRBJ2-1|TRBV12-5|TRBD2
TGTGCTAGTGGGGAGTTTAGCGGGAGGAGCGGGGAGCAGTTCTTC
CASGEFSGRSGEQFF
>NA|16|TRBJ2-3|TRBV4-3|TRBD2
TGCGCCAGCAGCCCAGACTTTCGGGGGGGGGCAGATACGCAGTATTTT
CASSPDFRGGADTQYF
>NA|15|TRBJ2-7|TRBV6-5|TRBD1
TGTGCCAGCAGTTACCTGGACAGGGGGACGTACGAGCAGTACTTC
CASSYLDRGTYEQYF
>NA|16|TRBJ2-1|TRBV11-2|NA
TGTGCCAGCACTCGGGCCCGGGACATGGCGTACAATGAGCAGTTCTTC
CASTRARDMAYNEQFF
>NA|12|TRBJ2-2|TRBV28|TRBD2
TGTGCCAGCAGTAGACTAGCTGGGGAGCTGTTTTTT
CASSRLAGELFF
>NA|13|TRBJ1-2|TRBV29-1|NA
TGCAGCGCGGGGGGTGGACAGAACTATGGCTACACCTTC
CSAGGGQNYGYTF
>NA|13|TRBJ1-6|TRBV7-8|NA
TGTGCCAGCAGCTTAGCAGGGGTGGGACATCTCCACTTT
CASSLAGVGHLHF
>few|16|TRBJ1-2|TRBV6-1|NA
TGTGCCAGCAGTGAAGCGGGGGTGGGGAGGAGGTCTGGCTACACCTTC
CASSEAGVGRRSGYTF
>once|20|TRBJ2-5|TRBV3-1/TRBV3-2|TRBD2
TGTGCCAGCAGCCCCCGGCACATGGGACTAGCGGGGGTTATCCAAGAGACCCAGTACTTC
CASSPRHMGLAGVIQETQYF
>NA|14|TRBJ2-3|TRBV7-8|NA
TGTGCCAGCAGCATACAGGTGATAATGGATACGCAGTATTTT
CASSIQVIMDTQYF
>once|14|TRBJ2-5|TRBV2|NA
TGTGCCAGATCTAGTACAGGGAACCAAGAGACCCAGTACTTC
CARSSTGNQETQYF
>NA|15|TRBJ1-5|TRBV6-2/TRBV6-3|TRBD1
TGTGCCAGCAGCCCGATTGGACAGGGGAGCCAGCCCCAGCATTTT
CASSPIGQGSQPQHF
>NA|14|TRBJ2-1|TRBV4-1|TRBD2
TGCGCCAGCAGCCAAGATGCTAGCGGGAATGAGCAGTTCTTC
CASSQDASGNEQFF
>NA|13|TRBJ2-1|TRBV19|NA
TGTGCCAGTAGTATTAGGTCAGCCGGGGAGCAGTTCTTC
CASSIRSAGEQFF
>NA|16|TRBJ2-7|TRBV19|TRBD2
TGTGCCAGTAGTGACCTAGTTGGCGGGAGCTCAAACGAGCAGTACTTC
CASSDLVGGSSNEQYF
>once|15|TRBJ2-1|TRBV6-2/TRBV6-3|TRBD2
TGTGCCAGCAGTGTCCCGGGACTAGCCGTCTATGAGCAGTTCTTC
CASSVPGLAVYEQFF